Listed here is a single T cell receptor beta chain. Barcoded TCR alpha and TCR beta cDNA libraries with UMIs came from 5'RACE using constant-segment primers. TCRdb passed the 5' RACE reads through MiXCR, listing each CDR3 protein once. The sample has under 110,000 distinct CDR3 sequences; around 15% are singletons. These data come from a study of T-cell memory formation after mild COVID-19. About the study: Clustering of TCRs was largely donor specific.

There are 12 residues in the CDR3. Per the germline V gene, CDR1 is SEHNR and CDR2 is FQNEAQ (reference sequence). V dropped 9 bases and J dropped 9 bases, with 12 bases sitting between them. The sequenced sample was PBMCs or a T cell subset sorted from them (not recorded which). This chain uses TRBV7-9 with TRBJ1-6; no definite D call. The receptor comes from an adult woman who had mild COVID-19 (a few samples of this study predate the infection). Cell type and time point are not known. The CDR3 region is CASQNRGSPLHF. Here the CDR3 DNA reads TGTGCCAGTCAAAACCGCGGTTCACCCCTCCACTTT.